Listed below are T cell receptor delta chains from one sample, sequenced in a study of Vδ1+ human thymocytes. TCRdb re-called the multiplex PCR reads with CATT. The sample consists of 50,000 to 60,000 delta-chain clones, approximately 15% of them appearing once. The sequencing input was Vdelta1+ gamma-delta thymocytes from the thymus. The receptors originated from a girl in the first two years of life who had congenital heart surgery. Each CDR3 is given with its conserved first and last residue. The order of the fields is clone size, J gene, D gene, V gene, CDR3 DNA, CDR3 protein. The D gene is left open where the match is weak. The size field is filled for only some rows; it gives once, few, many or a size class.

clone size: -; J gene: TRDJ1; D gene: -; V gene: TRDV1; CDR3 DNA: TGTGCTCTTGGGGAACTAAAGGATCGCGCCACCCCACTATGGAAACTCATCTTT; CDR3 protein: CALGELKDRATPLWKLIF
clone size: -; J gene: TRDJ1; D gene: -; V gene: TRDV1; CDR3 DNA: TGTGCTCTTGGGGGGGAGAAGTACACCGATAAACTCATCTTT; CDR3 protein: CALGGEKYTDKLIF
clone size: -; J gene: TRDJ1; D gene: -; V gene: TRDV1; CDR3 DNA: TGTGCTCTTGGGGAACTAGCCACCCCCGAGTTGTTGGCCGATAAACTCATCTTT; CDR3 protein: CALGELATPELLADKLIF
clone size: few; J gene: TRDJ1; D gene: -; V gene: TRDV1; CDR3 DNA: TGTGCTCTTGGACGAATCTGTCCCCCCCGACGGGATAAACTCATCTTT; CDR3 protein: CALGRICPPRRDKLIF
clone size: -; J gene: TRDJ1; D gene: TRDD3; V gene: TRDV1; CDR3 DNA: TGTGCTCTTGGGGAACGGAGAAGGTCGCTCGTTTTTCCTATCGATGGCTGGACTGGGGGATCCTCCACCGATAAACTCATCTTT; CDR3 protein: CALGERRRSLVFPIDGWTGGSSTDKLIF
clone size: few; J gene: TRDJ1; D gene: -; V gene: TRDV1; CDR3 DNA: TGTGCTCTTGGGGAAGTTTACCGGGGTAAACTCATCTTT; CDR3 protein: CALGEVYRGKLIF
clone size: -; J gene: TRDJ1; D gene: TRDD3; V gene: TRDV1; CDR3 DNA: TGTGCTCTTGGGGAATTCTCCGTACGGAACTGGGGGATACACCAAAACTTGTACACCGATAAACTCATCTTT; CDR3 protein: CALGEFSVRNWGIHQNLYTDKLIF
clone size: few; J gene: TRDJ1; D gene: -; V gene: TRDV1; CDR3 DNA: TGTGCTCTTGGGGAACAGGTGGGAGTTTGGACATCCTACGGACGCACTGGAGCGAACACCGATAAACTCATCTTT; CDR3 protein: CALGEQVGVWTSYGRTGANTDKLIF
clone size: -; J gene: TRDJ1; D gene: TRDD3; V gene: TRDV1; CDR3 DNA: TGTGCTCTTGGGGAAATCTGCTGTGGGGGATACACCGATAAACTCATCTTT; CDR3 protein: CALGEICCGGYTDKLIF
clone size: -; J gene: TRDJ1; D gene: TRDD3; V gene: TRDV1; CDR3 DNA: TGTGCTCTTGGGGAACCCTGCTTACTGGGGGAAACTTACACCGATAAACTCATCTTT; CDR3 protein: CALGEPCLLGETYTDKLIF
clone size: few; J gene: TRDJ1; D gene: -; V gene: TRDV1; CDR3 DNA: TGTGCTCTTGGGGAGCCTCCCCAGCCACTACTGGGCAAAGGTGGCCCCACCACCGATAAACTCATCTTT; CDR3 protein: CALGEPPQPLLGKGGPTTDKLIF
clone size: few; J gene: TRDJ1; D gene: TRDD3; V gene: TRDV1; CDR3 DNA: TGTGCTCTTGGGGAACTAATCCTAAAGGTACTAGGGGATACGAGGGACACCGATAAACTCATCTTT; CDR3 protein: CALGELILKVLGDTRDTDKLIF
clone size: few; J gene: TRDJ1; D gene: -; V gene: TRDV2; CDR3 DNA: TGTGCCTGTGACACCGGTGCTAAGGGGGACCCCGCAAAACTCATCTTC; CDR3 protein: CACDTGAKGDPAKLIF
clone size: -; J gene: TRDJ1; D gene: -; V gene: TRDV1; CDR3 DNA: TGTGCTCTTGGGGAACACTTTCCTACGGTAACTGGGTGGTTTAAACTCATCTTT; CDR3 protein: CALGEHFPTVTGWFKLIF
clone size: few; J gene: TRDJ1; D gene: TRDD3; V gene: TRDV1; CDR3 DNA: TGTGCCCTTGGGGAACTACGCGATCGTAGTGGGGGATACACCGATAAACTCATCTTT; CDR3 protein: CALGELRDRSGGYTDKLIF
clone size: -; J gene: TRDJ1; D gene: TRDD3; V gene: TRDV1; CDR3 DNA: TGTGCTCTTGGGGAACTGCAGCTGGGGGATACGGAGACCGATAAACTCATCTTT; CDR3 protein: CALGELQLGDTETDKLIF
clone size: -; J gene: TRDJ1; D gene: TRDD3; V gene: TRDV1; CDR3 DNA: TGTGCTCTTGGGGACCTTCTCCCGCCGATACTGGGGGATAAACTCATCTTT; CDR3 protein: CALGDLLPPILGDKLIF
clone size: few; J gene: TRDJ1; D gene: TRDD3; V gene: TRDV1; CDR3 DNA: TGTGCTCTTGGGGACCTACCCGGGGGATACCCTACAGCATACACCGATAAACTCATCTTT; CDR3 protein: CALGDLPGGYPTAYTDKLIF
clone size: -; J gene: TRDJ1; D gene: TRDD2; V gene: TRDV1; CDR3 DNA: TGTGCTCTTGGGGAACCTCCCGGCCTTCCTGCTTTGTACACCGATAAACTCATCTTT; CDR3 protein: CALGEPPGLPALYTDKLIF
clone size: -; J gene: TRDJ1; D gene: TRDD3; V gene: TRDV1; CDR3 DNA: TGTGCTCTTGGGGAACTAGGAAGTCCTGGGGGACACCAGCCGGTATACACCGATAAACTCATCTTT; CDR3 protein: CALGELGSPGGHQPVYTDKLIF
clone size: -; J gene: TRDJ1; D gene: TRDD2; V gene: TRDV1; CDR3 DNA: TGTGCTCTTGGGGAACTAGCACCCGGCCTTAGCCTTCCTACGGGGGTGGGGGACAACACCGATAAGCCCATCTTT; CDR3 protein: CALGELAPGLSLPTGVGDNTDKPIF
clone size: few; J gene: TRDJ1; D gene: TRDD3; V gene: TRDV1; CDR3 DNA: TGTGCTCTTGGGGAACTGGGTCCCCCCTGGGGGGAGTACACCGATAAACTCATCTTT; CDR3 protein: CALGELGPPWGEYTDKLIF
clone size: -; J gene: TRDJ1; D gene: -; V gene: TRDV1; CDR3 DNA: TGTGCTCTTGGGGAACTCCCCGGGGCCTTCCCCCGTAATGTTCACACCGATAAACCCATCTTT; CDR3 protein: CALGELPGAFPRNVHTDKPIF
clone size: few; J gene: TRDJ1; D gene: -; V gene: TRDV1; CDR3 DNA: TGTGCTCTTGGGGAAATCTGTCAAGGGAAAACTAACTATCCTAACATCGAGTACACCGATAAACTCATCTTT; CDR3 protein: CALGEICQGKTNYPNIEYTDKLIF
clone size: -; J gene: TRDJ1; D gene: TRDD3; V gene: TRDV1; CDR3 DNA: TGTGCTCTTGGGGAACCTATGCTTCCCTCAAGTACTGGGGGATACGCGTCGAAGAATACCGATAAACTCATCTTT; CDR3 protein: CALGEPMLPSSTGGYASKNTDKLIF
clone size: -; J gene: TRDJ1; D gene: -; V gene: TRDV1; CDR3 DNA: TGTGCTCTTGGTCCAAATCGTATTAGGCTGGTGGAGGGCTGGAGTGATGGACTCATCTTT; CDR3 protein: CALGPNRIRLVEGWSDGLIF
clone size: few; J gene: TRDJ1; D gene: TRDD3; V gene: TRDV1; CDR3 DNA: TGTGCTCTTGGGCCTCCGAGGAGCCTCTTCCTCCATACTGGGGGCTCCGAGTACACCGATAAACTCATCTTT; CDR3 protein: CALGPPRSLFLHTGGSEYTDKLIF
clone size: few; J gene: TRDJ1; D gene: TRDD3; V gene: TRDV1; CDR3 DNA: TGTGCTCTTGGGGAAACGTACCCAGGCTGGGGGAATACCACTTACACCGATAAACTCATCTTT; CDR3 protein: CALGETYPGWGNTTYTDKLIF
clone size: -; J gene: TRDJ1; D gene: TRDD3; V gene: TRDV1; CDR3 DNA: TGTGCTCTTGGGGAATCTGGGACTGGGGAGAACACCGATAAACTCATCTTT; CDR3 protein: CALGESGTGENTDKLIF
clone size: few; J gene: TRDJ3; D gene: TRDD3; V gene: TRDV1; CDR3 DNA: TGTGCTCTTGGGGACACAGGGGAGGGGATATCCTCCTGGGACACCCGACAGATGTTTTTC; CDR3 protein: CALGDTGEGISSWDTRQMFF
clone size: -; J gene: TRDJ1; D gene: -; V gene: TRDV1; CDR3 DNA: TGTGCTCTTGGGGAACTTTCTCCTAACCAACTGTGCACCGATAAACTCATCTTT; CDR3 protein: CALGELSPNQLCTDKLIF
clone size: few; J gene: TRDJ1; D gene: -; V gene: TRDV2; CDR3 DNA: TGTGCCTGTGACACGCCCGTCGGAGACATTAAACTCATCTTT; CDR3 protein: CACDTPVGDIKLIF
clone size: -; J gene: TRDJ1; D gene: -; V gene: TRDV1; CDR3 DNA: TGTGCTCTTGGGGATCCACTCCTAGTCGGGGCCGATAAACTCATCTTT; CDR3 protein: CALGDPLLVGADKLIF
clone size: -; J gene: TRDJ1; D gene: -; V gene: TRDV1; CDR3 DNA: TGTGCTCTTGGGGAAGGGCCTACGCTGGGGAAGCCCCCTGGGAAACTCATCTTT; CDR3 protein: CALGEGPTLGKPPGKLIF
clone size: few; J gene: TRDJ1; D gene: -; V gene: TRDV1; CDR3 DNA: TGTGCTCTTGGGGAAGAGAGTCTCCCTAAGTACACCGATAAACTCATCTTT; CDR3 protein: CALGEESLPKYTDKLIF
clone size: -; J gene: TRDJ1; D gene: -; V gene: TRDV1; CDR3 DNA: TGTGCTCTTGGGGAAGGTCCCCTTCGACTCATCTTT; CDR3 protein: CALGEGPLRLIF
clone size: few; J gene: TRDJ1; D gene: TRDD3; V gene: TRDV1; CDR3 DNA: TGTGCTCTTGGGGAACTAGAGACGTACTGGGGGATTTTCGACACCGATAAACTCATCTTT; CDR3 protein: CALGELETYWGIFDTDKLIF
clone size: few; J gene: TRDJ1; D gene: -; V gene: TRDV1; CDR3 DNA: TGTGCTCTTGGGGGCAATTCCCAACCGCAGCCCCCGGGTATGATATACGCGTACACCGATAAACTCATCTTT; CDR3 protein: CALGGNSQPQPPGMIYAYTDKLIF
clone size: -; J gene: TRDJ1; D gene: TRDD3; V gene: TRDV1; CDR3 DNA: TGTGCTCTTGGGGAACTATCGGCCAAGACTGGGGGCCCGGACTCCGATAAACTCATCTTT; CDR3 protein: CALGELSAKTGGPDSDKLIF
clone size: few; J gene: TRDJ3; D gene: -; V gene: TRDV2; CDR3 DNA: TGTGCCTGCTCAAGGTTGGCTACACACTCCTGGGACACCCGACAGATGTTTTTC; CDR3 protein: CACSRLATHSWDTRQMFF
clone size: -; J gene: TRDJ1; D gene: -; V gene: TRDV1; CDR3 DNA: TGTGCTCTTGGGGAGACTTCCTCCTCCGGGGATACCGATAAACTCATCTTT; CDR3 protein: CALGETSSSGDTDKLIF
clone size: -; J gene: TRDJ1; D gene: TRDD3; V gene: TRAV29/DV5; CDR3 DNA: TGTGCAGCAAGCCCTCCTTTCCCCCCCATACTGGGGGATACGGGCACCGATAAACTCATCTTT; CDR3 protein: CAASPPFPPILGDTGTDKLIF
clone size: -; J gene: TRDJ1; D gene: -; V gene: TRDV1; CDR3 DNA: TGTGCTCTTGGGGAGAACCTTCCGGTGGGGGCCTACGCCGATAAACTCATCTTT; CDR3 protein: CALGENLPVGAYADKLIF
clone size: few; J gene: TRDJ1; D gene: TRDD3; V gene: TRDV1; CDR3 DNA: TGTGCTCTTGGGACCCCGTGGGCTCCTGGGGGGGAGTACACCGATAAACTCATCTTT; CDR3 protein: CALGTPWAPGGEYTDKLIF
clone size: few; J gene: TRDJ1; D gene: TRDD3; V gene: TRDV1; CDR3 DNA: TGTGCTCTTGGGGAACTGTATTCCTACCTGGGGGATACGGACACCGGTAAACTCATCTTT; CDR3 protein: CALGELYSYLGDTDTGKLIF
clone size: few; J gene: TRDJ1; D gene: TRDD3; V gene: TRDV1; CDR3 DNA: TGTGCTCTTGGGGTACTAAACCCTCGGGATCAATTCCTCAATAACTGGGGGCTAACCAACACCGATAAACTCATCTTT; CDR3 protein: CALGVLNPRDQFLNNWGLTNTDKLIF
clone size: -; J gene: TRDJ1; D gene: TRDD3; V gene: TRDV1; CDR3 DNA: TGTGCTCTTGGGGAACTCCCCAGGGGGGTTTCTGGGGGATACGCAGTAGTGACCGATAAACTCATCTTT; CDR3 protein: CALGELPRGVSGGYAVVTDKLIF
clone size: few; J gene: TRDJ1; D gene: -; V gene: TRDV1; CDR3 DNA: TGTGCTCTTGGGAACCGGAACATTTCCGGTAAGAGGAAAACCGATAAACTCATCTTT; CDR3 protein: CALGNRNISGKRKTDKLIF